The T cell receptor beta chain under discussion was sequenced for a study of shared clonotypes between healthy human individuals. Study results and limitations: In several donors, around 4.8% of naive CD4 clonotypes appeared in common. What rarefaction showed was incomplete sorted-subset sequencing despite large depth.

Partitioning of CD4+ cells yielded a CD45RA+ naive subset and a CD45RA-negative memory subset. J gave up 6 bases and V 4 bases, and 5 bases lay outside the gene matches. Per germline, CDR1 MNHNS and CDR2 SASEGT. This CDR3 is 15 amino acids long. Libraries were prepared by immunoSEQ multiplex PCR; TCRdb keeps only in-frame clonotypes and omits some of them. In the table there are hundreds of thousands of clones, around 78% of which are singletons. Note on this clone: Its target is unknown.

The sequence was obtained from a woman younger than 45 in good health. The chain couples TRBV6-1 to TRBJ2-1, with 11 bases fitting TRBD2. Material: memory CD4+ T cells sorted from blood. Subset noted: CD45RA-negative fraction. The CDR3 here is CASSGGLADRNEQFF. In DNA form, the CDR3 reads TGTGCCAGCAGTGGGGGACTAGCGGACCGCAATGAGCAGTTCTTC.